The TCR beta chain described here comes from a study of blood T cell repertoires in COVID-19. This clone was found a few times. This CDR3 is 15 amino acids long. V dropped 6 bases and J dropped 0; count of bases not matched to a gene: 6. Germline assignment: CDR1 MNHNY and CDR2 SVGAGI (reference sequence). In the source study's methods: Nucleated cell number was recorded as an estimate derived from reference gene primer amplification. This table comes from immunoSEQ multiplex PCR, and its TCRdb copy is limited to in-frame clones, with some not included. From that table come the V and J calls and clone size; the DNA was used to work out D and trimming. The sample has over 150,000 clones, more than 75% seen once.

This receptor was obtained from a man aged 35 to 55 with acute or convalescent COVID-19. The genes are TRBV6-6 and TRBJ2-7; 9 nucleotides align to TRBD1. What was sequenced was peripheral blood. CDR3 coding DNA: TGTGCCAGCAGCCGGGGACAGGGTGACTCCTACGAGCAGTACTTC. It specifies CASSRGQGDSYEQYF.